Shown below are 3 T cell receptor beta chains from a single sample sequenced in a study of T cells in Graves' hyperthyroidism and ophthalmopathy (dated by TCRdb to about 2019). Libraries were prepared through multiplex PCR. The reads were generated on an Illumina HiSeq 2000. TCR beta CDR3 regions were amplified from RNA transcripts. The first round of RT-PCR for the TCR CDR3 was performed with the HTBI primer set and the Qiagen OneStep RT-PCR kit. Using fastp trimming at Q25 and MiXCR clonotype assembly, TCRdb reanalyzed the public sequencing data and kept in-frame beta chains. Each entry is one CDR3 protein sequence, shown with its most common DNA and genes. The sample table contains fewer than 750,000 distinct CDR3 sequences; only one count was recorded for roughly 15% of them. The top ten clones comprise under 15% of the sample. The sequenced material came from blood. All receptors derive from a woman between 45 and 65 years old with Graves' ophthalmopathy.

CDR3 DNA sequence: TGTGCCAGCAGTGAATATAACCGGGTTTCTGGAAACACCATATATTTT. This gives the protein CASSEYNRVSGNTIYF. The chain links TRBV25-1 to TRBJ1-3; the D is unclear. V dropped 0 bases and J dropped 1 base, with 10 bases sitting between them. Germline assignment: CDR1 MGHDK and CDR2 SYGVNS. The length of the CDR3 is 16 residues.

This clonotype was detected many times. This chain connects TRBV11-2 to TRBJ2-7, with D perhaps TRBD1 (6 bases). The CDR3 length is 14 residues. CDR1 SGHAT and CDR2 FQNNGV come from the germline V gene. V lost 5 bases and J lost 0, with 11 bases in between. The CDR3 nucleotides are TGTGCCAGCAGCCGTGACAGGCTCTCCTACGAGCAGTACTTC. It yields the protein CASSRDRLSYEQYF.

This clonotype occurred a few times. The gene calls are TRBV9 and TRBJ2-3; TRBD1 matches at 8 bases. V lost 4 bases, J lost 6 bases, and 13 bases stayed unmatched. CDR1 is SGDLS, CDR2 YYNGEE, per germline. This CDR3 is 16 amino acids long. The CDR3 spells CASSPRTGPNGDTQYF. In nucleotides, the CDR3 is TGTGCCAGCAGCCCCCGGACAGGGCCCAACGGGGATACGCAGTATTTT.